The rows below give T cell receptor beta chains drawn from one sample of a study of T cells after posttransplantation cyclophosphamide. Produced via immunoSEQ multiplex PCR; TCRdb's table is partial and in-frame only. Among approximately 30,000 clones, around nine tenths were seen once, and the ten largest hold under 15%. Input material: PBMCs. The receptors come from a woman aged 35 to 49 with a blood cancer, CMV-positive, and with a related stem cell donor. Each CDR3 is given with its conserved first and last residue. Each record gives: CDR3 length, D gene, clone size, V gene, J gene, CDR3 protein, CDR3 DNA. A D gene is named only where the DNA matches it firmly. Where a row states a size, it is once, few, many or the class of an expanded clone; other rows omit it.

length: 13
D: NA
size: NA
V: TRBV28
J: TRBJ1-2
CDR3: CASSPGVHYGYTF
DNA: TGTGCCAGCAGCCCCGGGGTTCACTATGGCTACACCTTC

length: 12
D: TRBD1
size: NA
V: TRBV5-6
J: TRBJ1-6
CDR3: CASNIGGSPLHF
DNA: TGTGCCAGCAACATAGGGGGCTCACCCCTCCACTTT

length: 13
D: NA
size: NA
V: TRBV7-3
J: TRBJ2-7
CDR3: CASSPRIPREQYF
DNA: TGTGCCAGCAGCCCCCGAATACCGAGGGAGCAGTACTTC

length: 15
D: NA
size: NA
V: TRBV2
J: TRBJ2-7
CDR3: CASRGGPPTLYEQYF
DNA: TGTGCCAGCAGGGGAGGTCCCCCTACTCTCTACGAGCAGTACTTC

length: 15
D: TRBD1
size: NA
V: TRBV27
J: TRBJ2-5
CDR3: CASSPDRAFQETQYF
DNA: TGTGCCAGCAGTCCCGACAGGGCCTTCCAAGAGACCCAGTACTTC

length: 17
D: TRBD2
size: NA
V: TRBV7-2
J: TRBJ2-3
CDR3: CASSLGPSGGMIYTQYF
DNA: TGTGCCAGCAGCTTAGGCCCTAGCGGGGGAATGATATATACGCAGTATTTT

length: 14
D: NA
size: NA
V: TRBV11-2
J: TRBJ2-7
CDR3: CASSQDSIVYEQYF
DNA: TGTGCCAGCAGCCAAGACAGTATAGTTTACGAGCAGTACTTC

length: 15
D: TRBD1
size: NA
V: TRBV5-1
J: TRBJ1-2
CDR3: CASSGRTGQHYGYTF
DNA: TGCGCCAGCAGCGGCAGGACAGGGCAACACTATGGCTACACCTTC

length: 15
D: NA
size: NA
V: TRBV6-6
J: TRBJ2-1
CDR3: CASSSRTPGGNEQFF
DNA: TGTGCCAGCAGTTCCCGGACACCCGGGGGCAATGAGCAGTTCTTC

length: 17
D: TRBD1
size: NA
V: TRBV19
J: TRBJ1-4
CDR3: CASREDRAEATNEKLFF
DNA: TGTGCCAGTAGGGAAGACAGGGCCGAGGCAACTAATGAAAAACTGTTTTTT

length: 17
D: TRBD2
size: NA
V: TRBV4-2
J: TRBJ2-5
CDR3: CASSQDPTGGPEETQYF
DNA: TGTGCCAGCAGCCAAGATCCGACGGGGGGGCCAGAAGAGACCCAGTACTTC

length: 16
D: NA
size: NA
V: TRBV7-8
J: TRBJ1-6
CDR3: CASSLSRSSYNSPLHF
DNA: TGTGCCAGCAGCCTTTCGAGGAGCTCCTATAATTCACCCCTCCACTTT

length: 19
D: TRBD1
size: NA
V: TRBV5-4
J: TRBJ2-6
CDR3: CASSRGLTGIGSGANVLTF
DNA: TGTGCCAGCAGCCGCGGACTGACAGGGATAGGCTCTGGGGCCAACGTCCTGACTTTC

length: 13
D: TRBD2
size: NA
V: TRBV4-1
J: TRBJ2-5
CDR3: CASSSGRAETQYF
DNA: TGCGCCAGCAGCTCTGGGAGGGCAGAGACCCAGTACTTC

length: 15
D: NA
size: NA
V: TRBV2
J: TRBJ1-4
CDR3: CASSEAGGGDEKLFF
DNA: TGTGCCAGCAGTGAAGCGGGCGGGGGCGATGAAAAACTGTTTTTT

length: 14
D: NA
size: NA
V: TRBV5-6
J: TRBJ1-4
CDR3: CASSLAGVQEKLFF
DNA: TGTGCCAGCAGCTTGGCCGGGGTCCAAGAAAAACTGTTTTTT

length: 16
D: NA
size: NA
V: TRBV14
J: TRBJ1-3
CDR3: CASSLMRRFSGNTIYF
DNA: TGTGCCAGCAGCCTTATGAGGAGATTCTCTGGAAACACCATATATTTT

length: 14
D: TRBD2
size: NA
V: TRBV7-9
J: TRBJ2-5
CDR3: CASSLGSGEETQYF
DNA: TGTGCCAGCAGCTTAGGTAGCGGGGAAGAGACCCAGTACTTC

length: 15
D: TRBD1
size: NA
V: TRBV6-1
J: TRBJ2-1
CDR3: CASRTGTGVLNEQFF
DNA: TGTGCCAGCAGAACCGGGACAGGGGTCCTGAATGAGCAGTTCTTC

length: 15
D: TRBD2
size: NA
V: TRBV10-3
J: TRBJ2-5
CDR3: CAISESTSGEETQYF
DNA: TGTGCCATCAGTGAGTCCACTAGCGGGGAAGAGACCCAGTACTTC

length: 18
D: TRBD1
size: NA
V: TRBV15
J: TRBJ2-1
CDR3: CATSRDVGTAISYNEQFF
DNA: TGTGCCACCAGCAGAGATGTAGGGACAGCAATCTCCTACAATGAGCAGTTCTTC

length: 14
D: NA
size: NA
V: TRBV2
J: TRBJ2-3
CDR3: CASPPGDRAGHQYF
DNA: TGTGCCAGCCCCCCGGGAGATCGGGCGGGGCATCAGTATTTT

length: 14
D: NA
size: NA
V: TRBV6-5
J: TRBJ1-1
CDR3: CASSTSWGDTEAFF
DNA: TGTGCCAGCAGCACTTCATGGGGGGACACTGAAGCTTTCTTT

length: 13
D: NA
size: NA
V: TRBV9
J: TRBJ1-1
CDR3: CASSVASGAEAFF
DNA: TGTGCCAGCAGCGTAGCTTCAGGCGCTGAAGCTTTCTTT

length: 13
D: NA
size: NA
V: TRBV7-3
J: TRBJ2-1
CDR3: CASSLSGVNEQFF
DNA: TGTGCCAGCAGCCTATCCGGGGTAAATGAGCAGTTCTTC

length: 14
D: NA
size: few
V: TRBV6-5
J: TRBJ1-3
CDR3: CASSRDFEGNTIYF
DNA: TGTGCCAGCAGCCGGGACTTTGAGGGAAACACCATATATTTT

length: 12
D: TRBD2
size: NA
V: TRBV23-1
J: TRBJ2-2
CDR3: CARGTSYGELFF
DNA: TGCGCCAGAGGGACTAGCTACGGGGAGCTGTTTTTT

length: 19
D: TRBD1
size: NA
V: TRBV13
J: TRBJ1-3
CDR3: CASSPLDRSLNEDGNTIYF
DNA: TGTGCCAGCAGCCCGCTGGACAGGTCGCTCAACGAAGATGGAAACACCATATATTTT

length: 16
D: NA
size: NA
V: TRBV9
J: TRBJ2-3
CDR3: CASSPITGRRTDTQYF
DNA: TGTGCCAGCAGCCCGATAACAGGGCGTCGGACAGATACGCAGTATTTT

length: 13
D: TRBD1
size: NA
V: TRBV5-1
J: TRBJ1-1
CDR3: CASGDRPNTEAFF
DNA: TGCGCCAGTGGGGACAGACCGAACACTGAAGCTTTCTTT

length: 15
D: NA
size: once
V: TRBV27
J: TRBJ2-2
CDR3: CASSSLERWAGELFF
DNA: TGTGCCAGCAGTTCCCTTGAGCGTTGGGCCGGGGAGCTGTTTTTT

length: 14
D: TRBD1
size: NA
V: TRBV6-5
J: TRBJ2-5
CDR3: CASKQGDLQETQYF
DNA: TGTGCCAGTAAACAGGGGGACCTTCAAGAGACCCAGTACTTC

length: 15
D: TRBD1
size: NA
V: TRBV4-2
J: TRBJ1-2
CDR3: CASSEIQGGDYGYTF
DNA: TGTGCCAGCAGCGAGATCCAGGGGGGTGACTATGGCTACACCTTC

length: 16
D: TRBD1
size: NA
V: TRBV18
J: TRBJ1-4
CDR3: CASSPPRETGDEKLFF
DNA: TGTGCCAGCTCACCACCACGGGAGACAGGGGATGAAAAACTGTTTTTT

length: 14
D: NA
size: NA
V: TRBV7-2
J: TRBJ1-2
CDR3: CASSLGSRVYGYTF
DNA: TGTGCCAGCAGCTTAGGGTCTCGGGTGTATGGCTACACCTTC

length: 13
D: TRBD1
size: NA
V: TRBV5-4
J: TRBJ1-2
CDR3: CASRDRSNYGYTF
DNA: TGTGCCAGCCGGGACAGGTCTAACTATGGCTACACCTTC

length: 14
D: NA
size: once
V: TRBV6-5
J: TRBJ1-1
CDR3: CASSYVGGGTEAFF
DNA: TGTGCCAGCAGTTACGTTGGGGGCGGTACTGAAGCTTTCTTT

length: 14
D: TRBD1
size: NA
V: TRBV10-3
J: TRBJ1-2
CDR3: CAILRTGGSSGYTF
DNA: TGTGCCATCCTCAGGACAGGGGGTAGCAGCGGCTACACCTTC

length: 12
D: NA
size: once
V: TRBV4-1
J: TRBJ1-3
CDR3: CASSGVRNTIYF
DNA: TGCGCCAGCTCGGGAGTAAGGAACACCATATATTTT

length: 17
D: NA
size: NA
V: TRBV5-7
J: TRBJ2-1
CDR3: CASSPPPFGGLDNEQFF
DNA: TGTGCCAGCAGCCCCCCTCCCTTTGGGGGCCTTGACAATGAGCAGTTCTTC

length: 18
D: NA
size: NA
V: TRBV28
J: TRBJ1-5
CDR3: CASSPTPDRIHSNQPQHF
DNA: TGTGCCAGCAGTCCTACCCCCGACAGAATTCATAGCAATCAGCCCCAGCATTTT

length: 15
D: NA
size: NA
V: TRBV5-6
J: TRBJ2-1
CDR3: CASNLRWTDLNEQFF
DNA: TGTGCCAGCAACCTGCGGTGGACAGACCTCAATGAGCAGTTCTTC

length: 13
D: NA
size: NA
V: TRBV7-8
J: TRBJ1-1
CDR3: CASSWTVNTEAFF
DNA: TGTGCCAGCAGCTGGACAGTAAACACTGAAGCTTTCTTT

length: 17
D: TRBD1
size: NA
V: TRBV13
J: TRBJ2-1
CDR3: CASSLTQGRATDNEQFF
DNA: TGTGCCAGCAGCTTAACACAGGGGCGTGCCACCGACAATGAGCAGTTCTTC

length: 14
D: TRBD2
size: NA
V: TRBV5-6
J: TRBJ2-3
CDR3: CASSLIAGGDTQYF
DNA: TGTGCCAGCAGCTTAATAGCGGGGGGGGATACGCAGTATTTT

length: 14
D: TRBD1
size: NA
V: TRBV9
J: TRBJ1-2
CDR3: CASSPTGTAYGYTF
DNA: TGTGCCAGCAGCCCCACCGGGACAGCCTATGGCTACACCTTC

length: 14
D: TRBD2
size: NA
V: TRBV6-1
J: TRBJ2-7
CDR3: CASSPAGGPYEQYF
DNA: TGTGCCAGCAGCCCAGCGGGGGGGCCCTACGAGCAGTACTTC

length: 13
D: TRBD1
size: NA
V: TRBV7-2
J: TRBJ2-7
CDR3: CASSVRGRYEQYF
DNA: TGTGCCAGCAGCGTCAGGGGGCGGTACGAGCAGTACTTC

length: 14
D: NA
size: NA
V: TRBV7-2
J: TRBJ1-6
CDR3: CASSPPRGSSPLHF
DNA: TGTGCCAGCAGCCCACCCAGGGGATCTTCACCCCTCCACTTT